This T cell receptor (beta chain) came from a study of cytomegalovirus exposure and HLA in healthy donors. This clone showed up just a few times. Both 60 Vbeta primers and 13 Jbeta primers went into the PCR. Clones were sequenced by immunoSEQ multiplex PCR, and TCRdb holds only the in-frame ones, with some missing. In the table there are about 120,000 clones, roughly 8.6% of which are singletons. Germline CDR1 MNHEY, CDR2 SVGAGI. CDR3 length: 15 amino acids. Trimming left V 2 bases short and J 0 bases short, with 8 bases between. V and J are TRBV6-5 and TRBJ1-5; D gene ambiguous. The receptor comes from a woman in her thirties or forties in good health and CMV-seropositive. Sequencing was performed on PBMCs. This CDR3 reads CASSYRRDSNQPQHF. In DNA, the CDR3 is TGTGCCAGCAGTTACAGGAGGGATAGCAATCAGCCCCAGCATTTT.